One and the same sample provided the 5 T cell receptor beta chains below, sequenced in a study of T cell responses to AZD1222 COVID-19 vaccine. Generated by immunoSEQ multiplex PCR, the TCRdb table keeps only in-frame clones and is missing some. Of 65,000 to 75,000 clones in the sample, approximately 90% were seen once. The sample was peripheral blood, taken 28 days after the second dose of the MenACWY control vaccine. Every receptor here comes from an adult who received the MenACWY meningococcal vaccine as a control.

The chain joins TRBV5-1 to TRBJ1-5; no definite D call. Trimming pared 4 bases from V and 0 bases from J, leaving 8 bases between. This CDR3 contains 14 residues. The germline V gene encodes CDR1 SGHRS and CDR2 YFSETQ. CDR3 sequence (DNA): TGCGCCAGCAGCCTAAGGTATAGCAATCAGCCCCAGCATTTT. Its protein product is CASSLRYSNQPQHF.

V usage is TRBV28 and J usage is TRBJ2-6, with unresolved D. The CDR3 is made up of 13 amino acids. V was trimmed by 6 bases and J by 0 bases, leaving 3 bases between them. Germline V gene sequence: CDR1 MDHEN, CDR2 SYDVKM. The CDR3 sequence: CASSPSGANVLTF. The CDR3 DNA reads TGTGCCAGCAGCCCCTCTGGGGCCAACGTCCTGACTTTC.

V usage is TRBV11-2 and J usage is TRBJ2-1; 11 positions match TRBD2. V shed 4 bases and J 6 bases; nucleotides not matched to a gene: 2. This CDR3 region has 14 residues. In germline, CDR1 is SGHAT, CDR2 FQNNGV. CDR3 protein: CASSWGTSGNEQFF. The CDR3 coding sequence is TGTGCCAGCAGCTGGGGGACTAGCGGCAATGAGCAGTTCTTC.

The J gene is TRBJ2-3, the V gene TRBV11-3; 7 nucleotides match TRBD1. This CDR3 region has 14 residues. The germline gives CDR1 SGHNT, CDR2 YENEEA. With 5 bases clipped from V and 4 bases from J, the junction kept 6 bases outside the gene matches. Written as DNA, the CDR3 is TGTGCCAGCAGCACCGGACAGGCCTCAGATACGCAGTATTTT. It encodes CASSTGQASDTQYF. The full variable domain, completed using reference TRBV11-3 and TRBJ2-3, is EAGVVQSPRYKIIEKKQPVAFWCNPISGHNTLYWYLQNLGQGPELLIRYENEEAVDDSQLPKDRFSAERLKGVDSTLKIQPAELGDSAVYLCASSTGQASDTQYFGPGTRLTVL.

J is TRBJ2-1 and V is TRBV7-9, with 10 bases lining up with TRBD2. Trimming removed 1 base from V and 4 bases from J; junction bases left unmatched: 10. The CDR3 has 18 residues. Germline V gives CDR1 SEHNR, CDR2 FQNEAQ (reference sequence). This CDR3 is CASSLDSGGRVWYNEQFF. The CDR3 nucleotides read TGTGCCAGCAGCTTAGATAGCGGGGGGCGGGTGTGGTACAATGAGCAGTTCTTC.